The TCR beta chain under discussion was sequenced for a study of blood T cell repertoires in COVID-19 (dated by TCRdb to the early 2020s). Regarding the study in general: Collaborator samples came from the United States, Italy and Spain and covered acute and convalescent phases of COVID-19. The material from the prospective study consisted of cDNA or gDNA derived from T cells, B-cell-depleted T cells, or PBMCs. The dataset comprised deeply sampled blood TCRbeta repertoires from subjects exposed to, actively infected with, or recovered from COVID-19. The repertoires were released in a freely available public database intended as a resource for research on the immune response to SARS-CoV-2. The samples were drawn from the first 160 participants of the ongoing ImmuneRACE study and from 1,200 or so subjects provided by 6 global collaborators. A de-identified subject ID, COVID-19 status, age in years and sex were almost always included in the sample metadata. Where available, HLA class I and class II types were obtained from metadata supplied by the sample provider rather than from assay-based typing.

The paper's findings and limits, for the study overall: How much clinical and demographic metadata was included differed by source and by participant, and the metadata was provided uncurated.

About this clone itself: The clone's antigen remains unknown. The sample holds no much larger clone one base away, and base qualities are not on file.

The immunoSEQ Assay, a bias-controlled multiplex PCR, was used to amplify TCRbeta CDR3 regions from genomic DNA. As for the authors' bioinformatics: Nucleated cell counts per sample were estimated from amplification of reference gene primers within the assay. To quantify the absolute abundance of each unique TCRbeta CDR3 rearrangement, sequence reads were collapsed and filtered. For each sample, productive Simpson clonality was calculated by taking the square root of Simpson's diversity index across productive rearrangements. TCRdb took this table from immuneACCESS and kept in-frame rearrangements with V and J called. Such tables lack part of the clones; where checked against another copy, unresolved V genes explain under half of the gap, and the rest is unexplained. The V and J calls and clone size come from that table; D and trimming were worked out from the DNA. The sample contains 71,000 or so clones, more than 75% of them found a single time. The top ten constitute under 9.5% of the sample.

The collaborating institutions used their own protocols to collect whole blood in K2EDTA tubes. Collaborator samples were shipped for TCRbeta analysis as frozen whole blood, isolated PBMCs, or DNA extracted from either sample type. From its cysteine to its phenylalanine, the CDR3 spans 14 amino acids. Kept here is only the CDR3 DNA, which spans 42 bases and is read in frame from base 1. CDR1 and CDR2, looked up from the germline V gene (reference sequence), are LNHDA and SQIVND. Trimming costs V 1 base and J 1 base, and their ends lie 7 bases apart. The V and J segments used are TRBV19 and TRBJ1-2, with no confidently assigned D gene. The receptor was derived from a man in his fifties with active COVID-19. Sequencing input: peripheral blood. The CDR3 reads as follows: CASSIVTGNYGYTF. At the DNA level, the sequence is TGTGCCAGTAGTATAGTGACGGGTAACTATGGCTACACCTTC.